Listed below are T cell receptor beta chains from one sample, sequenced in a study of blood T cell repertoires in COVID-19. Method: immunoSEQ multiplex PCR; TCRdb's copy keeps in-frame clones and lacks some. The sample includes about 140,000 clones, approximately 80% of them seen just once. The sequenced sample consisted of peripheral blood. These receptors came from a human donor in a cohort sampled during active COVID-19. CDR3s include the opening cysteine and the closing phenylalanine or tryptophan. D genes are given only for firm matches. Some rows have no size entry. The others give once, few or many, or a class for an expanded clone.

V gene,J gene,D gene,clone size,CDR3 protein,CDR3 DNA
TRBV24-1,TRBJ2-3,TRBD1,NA,CATSDLQTGSDTQYF,TGTGCCACCAGTGATTTACAGACAGGGTCAGATACGCAGTATTTT
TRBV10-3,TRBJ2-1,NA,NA,CAISVTVNEQFF,TGTGCCATCAGTGTAACTGTCAATGAGCAGTTCTTC
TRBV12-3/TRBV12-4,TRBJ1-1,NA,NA,CASSLSTGEAFF,TGTGCCAGCAGTTTAAGTACAGGGGAAGCTTTCTTT
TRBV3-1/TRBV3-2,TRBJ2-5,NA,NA,CASSQGPTAVETQYF,TGTGCCAGCAGCCAAGGACCGACTGCGGTGGAGACCCAGTACTTC
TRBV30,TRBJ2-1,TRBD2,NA,CAWSVGLAGGRNEQFF,TGTGCCTGGAGTGTAGGGCTAGCGGGGGGGCGGAATGAGCAGTTCTTC
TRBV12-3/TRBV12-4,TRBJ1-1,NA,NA,CASSSYTEAFF,TGTGCCAGCAGTTCATACACTGAAGCTTTCTTT
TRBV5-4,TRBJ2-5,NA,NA,CASSLDRAVRQETQYF,TGTGCCAGCAGCTTGGACAGGGCGGTACGGCAAGAGACCCAGTACTTC
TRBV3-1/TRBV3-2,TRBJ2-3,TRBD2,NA,CASSHVGLIQSSYGDTQYF,TGTGCCAGCAGCCACGTGGGACTAATCCAATCCAGCTATGGAGATACGCAGTATTTT
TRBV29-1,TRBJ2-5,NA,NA,CSVSDTLETQYF,TGCAGCGTGTCCGACACGTTAGAGACCCAGTACTTC
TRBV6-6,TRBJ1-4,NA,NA,CASSPSGEGEKLFF,TGTGCCAGCAGCCCTAGCGGGGAGGGGGAAAAACTGTTTTTT
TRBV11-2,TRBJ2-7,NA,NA,CASSVSRYEQYF,TGTGCCAGCAGCGTAAGCCGGTACGAGCAGTACTTC
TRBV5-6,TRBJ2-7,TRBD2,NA,CASSLESSGGAYEQYF,TGTGCCAGCAGCTTGGAGTCTAGCGGGGGGGCCTACGAGCAGTACTTC
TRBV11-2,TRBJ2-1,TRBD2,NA,CASSKLGLAGLSSYNEQFF,TGTGCCAGCAGCAAACTGGGACTAGCGGGGTTAAGCTCCTACAATGAGCAGTTCTTC
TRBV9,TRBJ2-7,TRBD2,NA,CASSVGLDYEQYF,TGTGCCAGCAGCGTGGGACTAGACTACGAGCAGTACTTC
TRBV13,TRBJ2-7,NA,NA,CASSPGAVVSEQYF,TGTGCCAGCAGCCCGGGTGCCGTTGTTAGCGAGCAGTACTTC
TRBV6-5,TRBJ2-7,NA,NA,CASSRREGDYEQYF,TGTGCCAGCAGTCGACGAGAGGGGGACTACGAGCAGTACTTC
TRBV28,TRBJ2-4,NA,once,CASRSGSEAKNIQYF,TGTGCCAGCAGATCCGGTTCGGAGGCCAAAAACATTCAGTACTTC
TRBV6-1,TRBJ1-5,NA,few,CASSEAWGVGQPQHF,TGTGCCAGCAGTGAAGCGTGGGGGGTCGGTCAGCCCCAGCATTTT
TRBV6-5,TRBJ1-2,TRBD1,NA,CASTDRGDYGYTF,TGTGCCAGCACCGACAGGGGCGACTATGGCTACACCTTC
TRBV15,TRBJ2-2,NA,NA,CATSRGTIGELFF,TGTGCCACCAGCAGAGGGACAATCGGGGAGCTGTTTTTT
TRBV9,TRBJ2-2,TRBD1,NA,CASTPGQAITGELFF,TGTGCCAGCACTCCGGGACAGGCAATCACCGGGGAGCTGTTTTTT
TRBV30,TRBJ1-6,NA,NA,CACKEGGLPNNSPLHF,TGTGCCTGCAAGGAGGGGGGGCTCCCGAATAATTCACCCCTCCACTTT
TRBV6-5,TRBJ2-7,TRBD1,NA,CASSRTGLNGYEQYF,TGTGCCAGCAGTCGGACAGGTCTTAACGGCTACGAGCAGTACTTC
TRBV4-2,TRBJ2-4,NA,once,CASSQAGAENIQYF,TGTGCCAGCAGCCAAGCTGGGGCTGAAAACATTCAGTACTTC
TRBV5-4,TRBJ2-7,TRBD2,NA,CASSRGLAGGGAEQYF,TGTGCCAGCAGCCGGGGACTAGCGGGGGGAGGGGCCGAGCAGTACTTC
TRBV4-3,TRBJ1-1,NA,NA,CASSQGTGHGTEAFF,TGCGCCAGCAGCCAAGGGACGGGACATGGGACTGAAGCTTTCTTT
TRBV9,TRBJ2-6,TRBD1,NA,CASSARQGSSGANVLTF,TGTGCCAGCAGCGCCCGACAGGGTTCCTCTGGGGCCAACGTCCTGACTTTC
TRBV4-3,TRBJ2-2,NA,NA,CASSQAARAPGELFF,TGCGCCAGCAGCCAAGCGGCCAGGGCTCCCGGGGAGCTGTTTTTT
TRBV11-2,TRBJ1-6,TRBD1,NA,CASSLLRGQGVLHF,TGTGCCAGCAGCTTATTAAGGGGACAGGGGGTCCTCCACTTT
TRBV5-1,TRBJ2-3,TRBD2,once,CASSGGVVTDTQYF,TGCGCCAGCAGCGGGGGGGTCGTGACAGATACGCAGTATTTT
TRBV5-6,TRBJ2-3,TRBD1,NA,CASSFLGTGGGDTQYF,TGTGCCAGCAGCTTCCTCGGGACAGGGGGTGGGGATACGCAGTATTTT
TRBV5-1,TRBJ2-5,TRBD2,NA,CASSRSGGEETQYF,TGCGCCAGCTCTCGCAGCGGGGGAGAAGAGACCCAGTACTTC
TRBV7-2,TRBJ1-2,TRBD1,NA,CASRITGGVSNYGYTF,TGTGCCAGCAGAATAACAGGGGGCGTGTCTAACTATGGCTACACCTTC
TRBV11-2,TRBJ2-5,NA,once,CASSKLSETQYF,TGTGCCAGCAGTAAACTCTCCGAGACCCAGTACTTC
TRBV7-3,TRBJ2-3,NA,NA,CASSRAGYSDTQYF,TGTGCCAGCAGCCGAGCGGGCTACTCGGATACGCAGTATTTT